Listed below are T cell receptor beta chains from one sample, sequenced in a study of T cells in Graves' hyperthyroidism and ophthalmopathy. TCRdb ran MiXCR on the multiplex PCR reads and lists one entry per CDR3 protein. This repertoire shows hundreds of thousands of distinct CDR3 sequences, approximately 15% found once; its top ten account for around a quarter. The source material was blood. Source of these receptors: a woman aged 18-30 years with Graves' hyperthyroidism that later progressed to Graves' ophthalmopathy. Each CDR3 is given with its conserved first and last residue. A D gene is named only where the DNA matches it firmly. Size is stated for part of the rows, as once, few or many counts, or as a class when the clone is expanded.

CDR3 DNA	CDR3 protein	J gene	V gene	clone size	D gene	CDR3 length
TGTGCCAGCAGCTTAGGTATAGTTTCCAATGAGCAGTTCTTC	CASSLGIVSNEQFF	TRBJ2-1	TRBV7-2	many	NA	14
TGTGCCACCAGCAGAGATCGTAGCTTACGCTCCTACAATGAGCAGTTCTTC	CATSRDRSLRSYNEQFF	TRBJ2-1	TRBV15	many	NA	17
TGTGCCAGCAGCTGGGGACAGAAGAATGAGCAGTTCTTC	CASSWGQKNEQFF	TRBJ2-1	TRBV28	many	TRBD1	13
TGTGCCAGCAGCTCAGGGGGGGTCTCCTACGAGCAGTACTTC	CASSSGGVSYEQYF	TRBJ2-7	TRBV7-8	many	NA	14
TGTGCCAGCAGCCCAACGACCGGCCCGGGGGGCTACACCTTC	CASSPTTGPGGYTF	TRBJ1-2	TRBV7-8	few	NA	14
TGCAGCGTGCCGGGACAGGGAGAAGATACGCAGTATTTT	CSVPGQGEDTQYF	TRBJ2-3	TRBV29-1	few	TRBD1	13
TGCGCCAGCACGCCCGGACTAGCGGGAGAGAATGAGCAGTTCTTC	CASTPGLAGENEQFF	TRBJ2-1	TRBV5-1	many	TRBD2	15
TGTGCCAGCAGCTTGTACAGGGAGAACTATGGCTACACCTTC	CASSLYRENYGYTF	TRBJ1-2	TRBV11-2	many	NA	14
TGTGCCAGCAGTCTCACAGGGGGCTATAAGAACACTGAAGCTTTCTTT	CASSLTGGYKNTEAFF	TRBJ1-1	TRBV3-1	NA	TRBD1	16
TGTGCCAGCAGCGCATCACCCGAAGTAGCTGAAGCTTTCTTT	CASSASPEVAEAFF	TRBJ1-1	TRBV7-2	many	NA	14
TGTGCCAGCAGCTTAGGAGGGTGGACTGGGGACAATGAGCAGTTCTTC	CASSLGGWTGDNEQFF	TRBJ2-1	TRBV11-1	few	NA	16
TGTGCCAGCAGCCCCGGGACCGTCTCCAATTCACCCCTCCACTTT	CASSPGTVSNSPLHF	TRBJ1-6	TRBV7-2	many	NA	15
TGCAGTGCTAGAGGTGCCCCGGGACACCTTGAAGAGACCCAGTACTTC	CSARGAPGHLEETQYF	TRBJ2-5	TRBV20-1	many	NA	16
TGCAGTGCACTGATCGGGACTAGCGGGAGGACCTACGAGCAGTACTTC	CSALIGTSGRTYEQYF	TRBJ2-7	TRBV20-1	many	TRBD2	16
TGTGCCAGCAGTCTTGCGGACAGGGGGCTTATGAACACTGAAGCTTTCTTT	CASSLADRGLMNTEAFF	TRBJ1-1	TRBV2	many	TRBD1	17
TGTGCCAGCAAAAGGGGAGCGGGCCCCTTTACAGATACGCAGTATTTT	CASKRGAGPFTDTQYF	TRBJ2-3	TRBV2	many	NA	16
TGCAGTGCTAGAACAGATTATAGCAATCAGCCCCAGCATTTT	CSARTDYSNQPQHF	TRBJ1-5	TRBV20-1	many	NA	14
TGTGCCAGCAGTTACCAAACGGGATATCAGCCCCAGCATTTT	CASSYQTGYQPQHF	TRBJ1-5	TRBV6-1	NA	NA	14
TGCGCCAGCAGCAAAGGGAACACCGGGAGAAGTAGCACAGATACGCAGTATTTT	CASSKGNTGRSSTDTQYF	TRBJ2-3	TRBV5-1	many	NA	18
TGTGCCACCAGAGAACAGGGGCAGACTGAAGCTTTCTTT	CATREQGQTEAFF	TRBJ1-1	TRBV24-1	NA	TRBD1	13
TGTGCCAGCAGTTTTGGTCCGCAGGCTGCGGGCTACACCTTC	CASSFGPQAAGYTF	TRBJ1-2	TRBV27	many	NA	14
TGTGCCAGCAGTGAACAGCAGGGGTCGGGTTCACCCCTCCACTTT	CASSEQQGSGSPLHF	TRBJ1-6	TRBV6-1	NA	NA	15
TGTGCCAGCAGTTTATACGCGGGGCCGAGACGCCAAGAGACCCAGTACTTC	CASSLYAGPRRQETQYF	TRBJ2-5	TRBV27	few	NA	17
TGCGCCAGCAGCAGGGACAGCATCTATGGCTACACCTTC	CASSRDSIYGYTF	TRBJ1-2	TRBV5-1	NA	TRBD1	13
TGTGCCAGCAGCGTAGGGGACGGTGACTACGAGCAGTACTTC	CASSVGDGDYEQYF	TRBJ2-7	TRBV9	many	NA	14
TGTGCCAGCAGCCTGCGGACTAGCTCCTACGAGCAGTACTTC	CASSLRTSSYEQYF	TRBJ2-7	TRBV11-1	many	TRBD2	14
TGCAGTGCCGGCACCCGTTATAGCGGGAGGCTAAACAATGAGCAGTTCTTC	CSAGTRYSGRLNNEQFF	TRBJ2-1	TRBV20-1	many	TRBD2	17
TGTGCCAGCAGCTTTGGACTAGCGGGGCAAGAGACCCAGTACTTC	CASSFGLAGQETQYF	TRBJ2-5	TRBV11-2	many	TRBD2	15
TGCAGTGCCGGACACCTCGGACAGCCCCAGCATTTT	CSAGHLGQPQHF	TRBJ1-5	TRBV20-1	many	NA	12
TGTGCCAGCACCGACGCGGTTAGCATGCATACGCAGTATTTT	CASTDAVSMHTQYF	TRBJ2-3	TRBV27	NA	NA	14
TGTGCCAGCAGCTTAGTTAGACCGCCCTTTGGTCCGGAGTCTTTTGTCTATGAGCAGTTCTTC	CASSLVRPPFGPESFVYEQFF	TRBJ2-1	TRBV5-6	NA	NA	21
TGTGCCTCCTTCGGGGGGAATGAGCAGTTCTTC	CASFGGNEQFF	TRBJ2-1	TRBV12-3/TRBV12-4	many	TRBD2	11
TGTGCCAGCAGCTTATTTAATTTGGGGCAGACACCCCGAGCTTCTGGAAACACCATATATTTT	CASSLFNLGQTPRASGNTIYF	TRBJ1-3	TRBV11-2	many	NA	21
TGTGCCAGCAGCCAAGATCTGGGTATGGAGACCCAGTACTTC	CASSQDLGMETQYF	TRBJ2-5	TRBV3-1	few	NA	14
TGTGCCAGCAGTGAACAGGGGGCGGATGGCTACACCTTC	CASSEQGADGYTF	TRBJ1-2	TRBV27	many	TRBD1	13
TGTGCCAGCAGCCAAGACAGGGTCTATGGCTACACCTTC	CASSQDRVYGYTF	TRBJ1-2	TRBV3-1	many	NA	13
TGTGCCAGCTGTATAGAGGGCAATCAGCCCCAGCATTTT	CASCIEGNQPQHF	TRBJ1-5	TRBV6-1	NA	NA	13
TGTGCCAGTATAACCGGCGGGAGCTCCTACAATGAGCAGTTCTTC	CASITGGSSYNEQFF	TRBJ2-1	TRBV28	NA	TRBD2	15
TGCAGCGTTGAAGGGGAGGGCGGCCCCGGGGATACGCAGTATTTT	CSVEGEGGPGDTQYF	TRBJ2-3	TRBV29-1	many	TRBD2	15
TGCAGTGCAAGGACAGGGCGTAGCACTGAAGCTTTCTTT	CSARTGRSTEAFF	TRBJ1-1	TRBV20-1	many	TRBD1	13
TGTGCCAGCAGCCAAAGACTAGCGGGAGTACGAGAGACCCAGTACTTC	CASSQRLAGVRETQYF	TRBJ2-5	TRBV12-3/TRBV12-4	many	TRBD2	16
TGCAGTGCTAGAGGATCACTAGCGGGAGGTGGCGATACGCAGTATTTT	CSARGSLAGGGDTQYF	TRBJ2-3	TRBV20-1	NA	TRBD2	16